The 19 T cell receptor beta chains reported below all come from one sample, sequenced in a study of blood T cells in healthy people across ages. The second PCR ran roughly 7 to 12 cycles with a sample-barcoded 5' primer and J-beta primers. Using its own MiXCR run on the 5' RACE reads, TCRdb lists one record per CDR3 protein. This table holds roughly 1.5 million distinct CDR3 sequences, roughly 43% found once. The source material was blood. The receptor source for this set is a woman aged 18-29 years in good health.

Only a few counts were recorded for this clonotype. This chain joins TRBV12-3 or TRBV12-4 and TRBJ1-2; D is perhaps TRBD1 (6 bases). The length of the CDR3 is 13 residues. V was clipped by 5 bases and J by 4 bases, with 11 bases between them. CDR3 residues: CASSAGGSYGYTF. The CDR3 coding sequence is TGTGCCAGCAGTGCTGGGGGCTCCTATGGCTACACCTTC.

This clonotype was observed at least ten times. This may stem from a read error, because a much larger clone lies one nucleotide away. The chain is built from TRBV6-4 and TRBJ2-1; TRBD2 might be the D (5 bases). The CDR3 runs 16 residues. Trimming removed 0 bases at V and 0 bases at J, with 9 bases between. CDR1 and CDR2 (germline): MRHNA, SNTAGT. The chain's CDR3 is CASSDSAGVSYNEQFF. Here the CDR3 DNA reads TGTGCCAGCAGTGACTCCGCGGGCGTCTCCTACAATGAGCAGTTCTTC.

The CDR3 sequence is CSARDMGSANEKLFF. The CDR3 nucleotides are TGCAGCGCCCGGGACATGGGATCGGCTAATGAAAAACTGTTTTTT. J is TRBJ1-4 and V is TRBV29-1; D might be TRBD1 (6 bases). Germline CDR1 and CDR2: SQVTM and ANQGSEA. The CDR3 sequence is 15 residues long. The V gene lost 7 bases and the J gene lost 3 bases, with 18 bases spanning the gap.

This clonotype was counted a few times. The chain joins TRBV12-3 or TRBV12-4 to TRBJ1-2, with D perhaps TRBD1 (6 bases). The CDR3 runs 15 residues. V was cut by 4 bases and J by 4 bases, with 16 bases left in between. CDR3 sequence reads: CASSSHQGFGYGYTF. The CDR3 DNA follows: TGTGCCAGCAGTTCTCACCAGGGGTTTGGCTATGGCTACACCTTC.

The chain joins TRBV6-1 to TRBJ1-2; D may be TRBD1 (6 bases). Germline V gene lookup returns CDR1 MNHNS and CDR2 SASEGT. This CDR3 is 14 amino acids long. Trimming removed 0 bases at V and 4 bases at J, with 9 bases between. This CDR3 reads CASSEATTGYGYTF. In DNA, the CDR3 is TGTGCCAGCAGTGAAGCGACGACAGGCTATGGCTACACCTTC.

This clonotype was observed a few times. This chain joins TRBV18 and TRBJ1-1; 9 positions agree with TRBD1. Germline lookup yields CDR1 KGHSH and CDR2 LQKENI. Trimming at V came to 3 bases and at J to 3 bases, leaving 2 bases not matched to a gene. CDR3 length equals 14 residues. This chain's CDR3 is CASSPDRGYTEAFF. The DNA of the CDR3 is TGTGCCAGCTCACCGGACAGGGGATACACTGAAGCTTTCTTT.

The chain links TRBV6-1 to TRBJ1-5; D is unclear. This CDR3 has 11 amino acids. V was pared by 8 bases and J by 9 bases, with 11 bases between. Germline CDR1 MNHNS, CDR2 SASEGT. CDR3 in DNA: TGTGCCAGCTCTTGGCAGCGGCCCCAGCATTTT. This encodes CASSWQRPQHF.

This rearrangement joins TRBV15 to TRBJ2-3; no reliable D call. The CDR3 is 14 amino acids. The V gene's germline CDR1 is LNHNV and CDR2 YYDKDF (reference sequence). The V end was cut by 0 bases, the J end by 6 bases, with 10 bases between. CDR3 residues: CATSRDSPLDTQYF. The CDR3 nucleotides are TGTGCCACCAGCAGAGATTCTCCACTCGATACGCAGTATTTT.

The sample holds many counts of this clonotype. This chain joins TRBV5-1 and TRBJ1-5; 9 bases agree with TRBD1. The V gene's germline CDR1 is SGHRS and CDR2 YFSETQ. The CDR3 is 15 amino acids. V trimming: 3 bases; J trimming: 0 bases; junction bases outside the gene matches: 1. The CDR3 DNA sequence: TGCGCCAGCAGCTCGACAGGGGGTAGCAATCAGCCCCAGCATTTT. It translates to CASSSTGGSNQPQHF.

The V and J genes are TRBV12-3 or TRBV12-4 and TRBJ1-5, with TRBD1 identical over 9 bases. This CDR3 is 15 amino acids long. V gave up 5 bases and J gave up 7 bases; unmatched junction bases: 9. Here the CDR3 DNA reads TGTGCCAGCAGTCCCGACAGGGGGTTAAAACAGCCCCAGCATTTT. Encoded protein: CASSPDRGLKQPQHF.

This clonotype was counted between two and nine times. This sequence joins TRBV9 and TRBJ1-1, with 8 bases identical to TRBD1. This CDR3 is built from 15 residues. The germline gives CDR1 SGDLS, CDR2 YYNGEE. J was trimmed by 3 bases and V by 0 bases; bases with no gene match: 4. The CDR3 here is CASSVAQGADTEAFF. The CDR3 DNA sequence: TGTGCCAGCAGCGTAGCCCAGGGGGCTGACACTGAAGCTTTCTTT. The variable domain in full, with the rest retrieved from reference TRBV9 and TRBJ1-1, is DSGVTQTPKHLITATGQRVTLRCSPRSGDLSVYWYQQSLDQGLQFLIQYYNGEERAKGNILERFSAQQFPDLHSELNLSSLELGDSALYFCASSVAQGADTEAFFGQGTRLTVV.

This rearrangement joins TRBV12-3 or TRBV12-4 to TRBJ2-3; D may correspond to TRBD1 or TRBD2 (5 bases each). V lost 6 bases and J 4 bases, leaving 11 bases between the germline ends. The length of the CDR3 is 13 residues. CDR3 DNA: TGTGCCAGCAGGCTCGGGGACCCAGATACGCAGTATTTT. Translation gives CASRLGDPDTQYF.

The CDR3 is CATSFGRGTGELFF. As DNA, the CDR3 is TGTGCCACCAGTTTTGGCAGGGGAACCGGGGAGCTGTTTTTT. The V and J genes are TRBV15 and TRBJ2-2; tentative D call: TRBD1 (6 bases). V gave up 6 bases and J gave up 5 bases, with 13 bases separating them. From germline, CDR1 is LNHNV and CDR2 YYDKDF (reference sequence). There are 14 residues in the CDR3.

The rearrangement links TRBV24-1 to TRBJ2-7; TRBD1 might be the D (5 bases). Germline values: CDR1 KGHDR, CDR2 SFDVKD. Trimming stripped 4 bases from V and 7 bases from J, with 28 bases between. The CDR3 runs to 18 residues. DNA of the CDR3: TGTGCCACCAGTGACCGACCCATAACAGGTGGCTCCTACAATGAGCAGTACTTC. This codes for CATSDRPITGGSYNEQYF.

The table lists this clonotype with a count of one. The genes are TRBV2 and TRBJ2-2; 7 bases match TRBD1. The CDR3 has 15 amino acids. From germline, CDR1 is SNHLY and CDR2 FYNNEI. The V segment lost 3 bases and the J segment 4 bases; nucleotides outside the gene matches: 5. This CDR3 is CASSDAQGFTGELFF. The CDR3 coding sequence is TGTGCCAGCAGTGATGCACAGGGGTTCACCGGGGAGCTGTTTTTT. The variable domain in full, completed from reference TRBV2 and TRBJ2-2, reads EPEVTQTPSHQVTQMGQEVILRCVPISNHLYFYWYRQILGQKVEFLVSFYNNEISEKSEIFDDQFSVERPDGSNFTLKIRSTKLEDSAMYFCASSDAQGFTGELFFGEGSRLTVL.

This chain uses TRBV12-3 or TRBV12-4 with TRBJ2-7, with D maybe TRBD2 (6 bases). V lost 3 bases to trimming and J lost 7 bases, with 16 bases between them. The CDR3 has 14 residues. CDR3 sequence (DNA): TGTGCCAGCAGTTTCGGGGGTCCGGGCAATGAGCAGTACTTC. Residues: CASSFGGPGNEQYF.

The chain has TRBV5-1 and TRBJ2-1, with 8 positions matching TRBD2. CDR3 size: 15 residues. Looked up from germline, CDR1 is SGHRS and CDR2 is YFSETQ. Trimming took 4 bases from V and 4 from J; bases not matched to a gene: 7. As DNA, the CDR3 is TGCGCCAGCAGCCGGGTGGGACTAGGATACAATGAGCAGTTCTTC. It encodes CASSRVGLGYNEQFF.

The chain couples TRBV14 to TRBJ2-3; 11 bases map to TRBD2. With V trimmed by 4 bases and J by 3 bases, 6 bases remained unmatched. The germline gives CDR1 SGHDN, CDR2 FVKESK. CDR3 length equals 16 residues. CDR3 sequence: CASSPPTSGKTDTQYF. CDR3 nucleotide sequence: TGTGCCAGCAGCCCACCGACTAGCGGGAAAACAGATACGCAGTATTTT.

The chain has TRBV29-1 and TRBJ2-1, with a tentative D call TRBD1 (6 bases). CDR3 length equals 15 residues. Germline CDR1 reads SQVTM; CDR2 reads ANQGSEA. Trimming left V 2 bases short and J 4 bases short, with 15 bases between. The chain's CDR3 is CSVEPRVGTYNEQFF. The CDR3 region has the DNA TGCAGCGTTGAACCTAGGGTGGGGACATACAATGAGCAGTTCTTC.